The 19 T cell receptor beta chains below were found in one sample sequenced in a study of naive and memory T cell subsets. These receptors' antigens are unknown. The beta constant-region primer was an equimolar mix of two oligonucleotides covering TRBC1 and TRBC2. Four rounds of PCR amplified the ligated cDNA using nested alpha and beta constant-region primers plus SP2. TCRdb used MiXCR to reprocess the UMI-ligation and nested PCR reads, holding one entry per CDR3 protein. The data hold around 93,000 distinct CDR3 sequences, with 11% observed a single time. Notes on the study in general: Naive repertoires, especially CD8, held a few larger clonotypes, possibly memory cells re-expressing CD45RA.

The sequenced sample consisted of naive CD4+ T cells from blood. The receptors were gathered from a human donor in good health.

The chain couples TRBV21-1 to TRBJ1-1. TRBV21-1 is flagged as a pseudogene. This CDR3 spans 11 amino acids. The CDR3 sequence is CASSRRAEAFF. The CDR3 DNA reads as TGTGCCAGCAGCAGAAGAGCCGAAGCTTTCTTT.

This clonotype was detected ten times or more. The chain joins TRBV11-3 to TRBJ2-3; D may be TRBD2 (6 bases). Trimming took off 2 bases at V and 6 bases at J, with 6 bases between the two ends. This CDR3 is built from 12 residues. The germline V gene has CDR1 SGHNT and CDR2 YENEEA. CDR3: CASSLSGDTQYF. The CDR3 DNA reads as TGTGCCAGCAGCTTAAGCGGGGATACGCAGTATTTT.

This clonotype was found a few times. This chain joins TRBV23-1 and TRBJ2-7; D ambiguous. TRBV23-1 is noted as an ORF with a role that remains uncertain. V lost 6 bases to trimming and J lost 5 bases, with 8 bases between them. The CDR3 contains 11 residues. The CDR3 region is CASRVGDEQYF. CDR3 in DNA: TGCGCCAGCAGAGTGGGTGACGAGCAGTACTTC.

The chain is built from TRBV5-1 and TRBJ2-3; 7 bases agree with TRBD2. Germline CDR1 is SGHRS and CDR2 is YFSETQ. The V gene end was trimmed by 6 bases and the J gene end by 2 bases; junction bases not matched to a gene: 9. The CDR3 extends over 15 amino acids. In DNA form, the CDR3 reads TGCGCCAGCAAAACGGGCGGGAGCTACACAGATACGCAGTATTTT. It is translated as CASKTGGSYTDTQYF.

The chain has TRBV12-3 or TRBV12-4 and TRBJ2-1; 16 nucleotides agree with TRBD2. The CDR3 loop spans 17 amino acids. Trimming removed 7 bases from V and 12 bases from J; junction bases left unmatched: 15. The CDR3 DNA sequence: TGTGCCAGCATCCCGACACCGGGACTAGCGGGAGGGCCTAGGCAGTTCTTC. Protein product: CASIPTPGLAGGPRQFF.

The table lists this clonotype with a few counts. The chain has TRBV7-9 and TRBJ2-7; unclear D gene. Trimming left V 1 base short and J 0 bases short, with 7 bases between. In germline, CDR1 is SEHNR, CDR2 FQNEAQ (reference sequence). There are 14 residues in the CDR3. CDR3 loop: CASSLGTISYEQYF. The CDR3 DNA follows: TGTGCCAGCAGCTTAGGGACCATCTCCTACGAGCAGTACTTC.

This clonotype was seen more than once but under ten times. This chain connects TRBV19 to TRBJ1-5; no clear D. The CDR3 spans 15 residues. V shed 2 bases and J shed 0 bases, with 8 bases lying between them. Germline CDR1 and CDR2: LNHDA and SQIVND (reference sequence). CDR3 nucleotide sequence: TGTGCCAGTAGTATAATTTGGTCTAGCAATCAGCCCCAGCATTTT. Encoded protein: CASSIIWSSNQPQHF.

The sample holds a few counts of this clonotype. The rearrangement uses TRBV20-1 and TRBJ1-5; possibly TRBD1 for D (6 bases). V gave up 5 bases and J gave up 4 bases, with 21 bases separating them. The CDR3 runs to 16 residues. The germline gives CDR1 DFQATT, CDR2 SNEGSKA (reference sequence). The CDR3 DNA sequence: TGCAGTGCTTGCGCCTTCACAAGGGGGGGGAATCAGCCCCAGCATTTT. Its translation: CSACAFTRGGNQPQHF.

This clonotype was picked up a small number of times. The chain combines TRBV4-1 with TRBJ2-1; no definite D call. V lost 1 base and J lost 4, with 11 bases in between. The CDR3 spans 15 residues. The germline gives CDR1 MGHRA, CDR2 YSYEKL. CDR3 amino acids: CASSQGIVGYNEQFF. The DNA for the CDR3 is TGCGCCAGCAGCCAAGGAATTGTGGGGTACAATGAGCAGTTCTTC.

The CDR3 DNA reads as TGCAGTGCTAGAGACGCTAACTATGGCTACACCTTC. It translates to CSARDANYGYTF. This chain connects TRBV20-1 to TRBJ1-2; D gene unclear. From germline, CDR1 is DFQATT and CDR2 SNEGSKA (reference sequence). The V end lost 0 bases, the J end lost 0 bases, and 2 bases lay between the germline ends. The CDR3 consists of 12 residues.

This clonotype was counted a few times. CDR3 in DNA: TGTGCCAGCAGTGTTGACAGGGGGGTTTTTTCACCCCTCCACTTT. Protein product: CASSVDRGVFSPLHF. The chain is built from TRBV6-1 and TRBJ1-6; 9 nucleotides line up with TRBD1. The CDR3 contains 15 residues. Germline CDR1 is MNHNS and CDR2 is SASEGT. J lost 9 bases, V lost 4 bases, and 7 bases had no gene match.

This clonotype was seen ten or more times. The rearrangement links TRBV20-1 to TRBJ1-4; perhaps TRBD1 as D (5 bases). The germline V and J ends were trimmed by 0 bases and 0 bases, with 11 bases remaining between them. This CDR3 is 16 amino acids long. Per germline, CDR1 DFQATT and CDR2 SNEGSKA (reference sequence). CDR3 sequence (DNA): TGCAGTGCTAGAGATTGGCAGGGCGCAACTAATGAAAAACTGTTTTTT. Its protein product is CSARDWQGATNEKLFF.

Ten or more counts support this clonotype. CDR3: CSVGPGGRDTEAFF. The CDR3 DNA reads TGCAGCGTGGGGCCCGGGGGTAGGGACACTGAAGCTTTCTTT. The gene calls are TRBV29-1 and TRBJ1-1; the D gene is possibly TRBD1 (5 bases). CDR3 length: 14 amino acids. Germline CDR1 reads SQVTM; CDR2 reads ANQGSEA. The V end was cut by 6 bases, the J end by 3 bases, with 17 bases between.

The CDR3 sequence: CSSGGSKNTGELFF. The CDR3 DNA reads as TGCAGTTCAGGAGGGAGTAAGAACACCGGGGAGCTGTTTTTT. V gene TRBV20-1 combines with J gene TRBJ2-2; possibly TRBD2 for D (6 bases). The V and J ends lost 8 bases and 1 base respectively, with 14 bases between them. The germline V gene has CDR1 DFQATT and CDR2 SNEGSKA (reference sequence). The CDR3 is 14 amino acids.

This clonotype was counted between two and nine times. V usage is TRBV15 and J usage is TRBJ2-1; no reliable D call. The CDR3 sequence is 12 residues long. Deletions cut 5 bases from V and 7 bases from J, with 9 bases between. The germline CDR1 and CDR2 sequences are LNHNV and YYDKDF (reference sequence). The CDR3 loop is CATSLRLNEQFF. The DNA for the CDR3 is TGTGCCACCAGCCTCCGACTGAATGAGCAGTTCTTC.

This clonotype showed up just a few times. This sequence joins TRBV28 and TRBJ1-2; 7 nucleotides agree with TRBD1. Per germline, CDR1 MDHEN and CDR2 SYDVKM. Losses at the gene ends were 2 bases for V and 4 bases for J; bases not matched to a gene: 10. This CDR3 is built from 16 residues. The CDR3 DNA sequence: TGTGCCAGCAGTTTAATCCGGGACAGCGGGGGCTATGGCTACACCTTC. Protein product: CASSLIRDSGGYGYTF.

This clonotype was seen at least ten times. This rearrangement joins TRBV7-3 to TRBJ2-1; 15 nucleotides line up with TRBD2. Per the germline V gene, CDR1 is SGHTA and CDR2 is FQGTGA. V trimming: 5 bases; J trimming: 6 bases; junction bases outside the gene matches: 17. The CDR3 covers 20 residues. This CDR3 is CASSPQIRTSGRAEGNEQFF. CDR3 nucleotides: TGTGCCAGCAGCCCTCAAATCCGGACTAGCGGGAGGGCCGAAGGCAATGAGCAGTTCTTC.

The J gene is TRBJ2-7, the V gene TRBV7-2; 10 bases are shared with TRBD2. J gave up 1 base and V 1 base, and 7 bases lay outside the gene matches. CDR3 length: 17 amino acids. Germline V CDR1 and CDR2: SGHTA, FQGNSA. The CDR3 reads CASSLGSLAGVSYEQYF. As DNA, the CDR3 is TGTGCCAGCAGCTTAGGAAGTCTAGCGGGGGTGTCCTACGAGCAGTACTTC.

This clonotype was counted between two and nine times. V usage is TRBV5-1 and J usage is TRBJ2-2; the D is unclear. Germline V gives CDR1 SGHRS, CDR2 YFSETQ. Trimming stripped 0 bases from V and 3 bases from J, with 6 bases between. The CDR3 loop spans 14 amino acids. Here the CDR3 DNA reads TGCGCCAGCAGCTTGGGGTCCTACACCGGGGAGCTGTTTTTT. As protein: CASSLGSYTGELFF.